This TCR beta chain appears in the sequencing data of a study of T-cell reconstitution after alpha-beta-depleted transplantation in children. Library preparation (for TCRbeta) was performed with unique molecular identifiers. TCRdb re-called the PCR reads through MiXCR, storing one row per CDR3 protein. The sample carries 200,000 to 250,000 distinct CDR3 sequences, 8.5% to 10% recorded once. The CDR3 consists of 15 residues. Trimming left V 1 base short and J 6 bases short, with 15 bases between. The germline gives CDR1 LGHNA, CDR2 YSLEER. The rearrangement uses TRBV4-3 and TRBJ1-1, with D possibly TRBD1 on 5 matching bases. The source of this sequence is a human donor who donated a stem cell graft to a child with acute lymphoblastic leukemia. The sequencing here drew on PBMCs from the stem cell graft donor, taken from the stem cell graft. The CDR3 DNA sequence: TGCGCCAGCAGCCAAGTTGGGCAGGGTGTGCCTGAAGCTTTCTTT. Protein product: CASSQVGQGVPEAFF.